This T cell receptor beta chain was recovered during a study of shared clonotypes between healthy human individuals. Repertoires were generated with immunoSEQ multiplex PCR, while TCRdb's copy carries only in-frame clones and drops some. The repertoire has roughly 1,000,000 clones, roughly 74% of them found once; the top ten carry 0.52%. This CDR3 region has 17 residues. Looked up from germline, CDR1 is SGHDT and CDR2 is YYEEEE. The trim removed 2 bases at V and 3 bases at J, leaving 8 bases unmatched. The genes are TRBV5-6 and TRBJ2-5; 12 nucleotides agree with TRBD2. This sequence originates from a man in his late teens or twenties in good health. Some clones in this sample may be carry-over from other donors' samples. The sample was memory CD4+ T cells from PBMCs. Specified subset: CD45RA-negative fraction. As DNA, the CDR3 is TGTGCCAGCAGCTTAGGACTAGCGGGAAACGTTAAAGAGACCCAGTACTTC. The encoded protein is CASSLGLAGNVKETQYF. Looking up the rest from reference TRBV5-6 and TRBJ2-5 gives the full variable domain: DAGVTQSPTHLIKTRGQQVTLRCSPKSGHDTVSWYQQALGQGPQFIFQYYEEEERQRGNFPDRFSGHQFPNYSSELNVNALLLGDSALYLCASSLGLAGNVKETQYFGPGTRLLVL.